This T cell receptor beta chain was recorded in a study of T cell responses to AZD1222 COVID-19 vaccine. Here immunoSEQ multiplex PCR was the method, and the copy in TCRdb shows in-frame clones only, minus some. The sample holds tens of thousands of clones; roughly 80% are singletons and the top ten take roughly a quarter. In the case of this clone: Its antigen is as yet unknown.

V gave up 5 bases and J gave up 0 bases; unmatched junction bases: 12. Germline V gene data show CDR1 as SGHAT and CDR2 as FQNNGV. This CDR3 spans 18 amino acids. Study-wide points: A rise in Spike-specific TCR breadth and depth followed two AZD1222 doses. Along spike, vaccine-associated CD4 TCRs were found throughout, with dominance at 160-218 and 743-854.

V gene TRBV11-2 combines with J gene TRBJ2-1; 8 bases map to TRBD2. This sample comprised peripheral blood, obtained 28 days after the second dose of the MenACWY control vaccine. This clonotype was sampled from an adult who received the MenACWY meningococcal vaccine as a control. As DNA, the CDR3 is TGTGCCAGCAGCCGCGGGGGGCCCTACCGGAGCTCCTACAATGAGCAGTTCTTC. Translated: CASSRGGPYRSSYNEQFF. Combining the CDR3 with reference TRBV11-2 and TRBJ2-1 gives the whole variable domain EAGVAQSPRYKIIEKRQSVAFWCNPISGHATLYWYQQILGQGPKLLIQFQNNGVVDDSQLPKDRFSAERLKGVDSTLKIQPAKLEDSAVYLCASSRGGPYRSSYNEQFFGPGTRLTVL.